The 13 T cell receptor beta chains in this list originate from one sample, sequenced in a study of technical replicates of blood from a few donors. Measured with immunoSEQ multiplex PCR; TCRdb has only the in-frame clones, and not every one. Of fewer than 95,000 clones listed, approximately 95% were seen once; the top ten hold over 0.25%. The sample comprised T cells isolated from PBMCs. Every receptor here comes from a human donor in good health.

The chain is built from TRBV27 and TRBJ2-1, with 7 positions matching TRBD2. Germline lookup yields CDR1 MNHEY and CDR2 SMNVEV (reference sequence). There are 16 residues in the CDR3. V shed 5 bases, J shed 7 bases, and the junction held 14 bases outside the gene matches. DNA for the CDR3: TGTGCCAGCAGTCCCGTAGCGGGTTTGGCCAGAAATGAGCAGTTCTTC. It codes for CASSPVAGLARNEQFF.

The chain carries TRBV2 and TRBJ2-5; unclear D gene. The CDR3 length is 12 residues. Germline V CDR1 and CDR2: SNHLY, FYNNEI. V was trimmed by 2 bases and J by 4 bases, leaving 5 bases between them. DNA for the CDR3: TGTGCCAGCAGTGAATACGGAGAGACCCAGTACTTC. It codes for CASSEYGETQYF.

The V gene is TRBV5-1, the J gene TRBJ1-1, with 9 bases lining up with TRBD1. J lost 7 bases, V lost 0 bases, and 7 bases had no gene match. The CDR3 has 15 amino acids. Germline lookup yields CDR1 SGHRS and CDR2 YFSETQ. The CDR3 is CASSLDRGLEDEAFF. For the CDR3, the DNA is TGCGCCAGCAGCTTGGACAGGGGGCTAGAGGATGAAGCTTTCTTT.

The rearrangement joins TRBV7-9 to TRBJ2-7, with unresolved D. The germline V gene encodes CDR1 SEHNR and CDR2 FQNEAQ (reference sequence). The CDR3 is 13 amino acids. V was pared by 5 bases and J by 4 bases, with 12 bases between. CDR3 nucleotide sequence: TGTGCCAGCAGCCCGAGAACTGAGTACGAGCAGTACTTC. Protein product: CASSPRTEYEQYF.

The V and J genes are TRBV27 and TRBJ1-1; the match to TRBD1 covers 8 bases. The CDR3 has 15 amino acids. Germline loops: CDR1 MNHEY, CDR2 SMNVEV (reference sequence). V lost 4 bases, J lost 4 bases, and 8 bases stayed unmatched. Here the CDR3 DNA reads TGTGCCAGCAGTTCCCAGGGGGCGGTGGGCACTGAAGCTTTCTTT. This gives the protein CASSSQGAVGTEAFF.

The gene calls are TRBV5-6 and TRBJ2-1, with D perhaps TRBD1 (5 bases). The ends were cut back, 0 bases at V and 1 base at J, with 5 bases in the middle. The germline CDR1 and CDR2 sequences are SGHDT and YYEEEE. This CDR3 is built from 14 residues. The CDR3: CASSLGQSYNEQFF. In DNA, the CDR3 is TGTGCCAGCAGCTTGGGACAGTCCTACAATGAGCAGTTCTTC. Based on the CDR3 plus reference TRBV5-6 and TRBJ2-1, the full variable domain is DAGVTQSPTHLIKTRGQQVTLRCSPKSGHDTVSWYQQALGQGPQFIFQYYEEEERQRGNFPDRFSGHQFPNYSSELNVNALLLGDSALYLCASSLGQSYNEQFFGPGTRLTVL.

The chain carries TRBV6-1 and TRBJ2-7; D is unclear. From germline, CDR1 is MNHNS and CDR2 SASEGT. V lost 2 bases and J 0 bases, leaving 8 bases between the germline ends. The CDR3 has 14 residues. The CDR3 is CASSESPGSYEQYF. In nucleotides, the CDR3 is TGTGCCAGCAGTGAATCACCGGGCTCCTACGAGCAGTACTTC.

This clone was detected once. The CDR3 DNA reads as TGTGCCAGCAGTCGCAGCTCTGGGGCCAACGTCCTGACTTTC. It encodes CASSRSSGANVLTF. This chain uses TRBV27 with TRBJ2-6; D gene ambiguous. The CDR3 loop spans 14 amino acids. Trimming removed 5 bases at V and 0 bases at J, with 5 bases between. The germline V gene has CDR1 MNHEY and CDR2 SMNVEV (reference sequence).

The chain links TRBV7-6 to TRBJ1-3, with 7 positions matching TRBD1. Germline V gene sequence: CDR1 SGHVS, CDR2 FNYEAQ. The CDR3 is 16 amino acids. V gave up 5 bases and J gave up 6 bases; unmatched junction bases: 13. The CDR3 sequence is CASSSGDSTPLNTIYF. In DNA, the CDR3 is TGTGCCAGCAGCAGTGGGGACAGCACTCCTTTAAACACCATATATTTT.

The V call is TRBV12-5, the J call TRBJ2-3; 7 bases fit TRBD1. The CDR3 has 16 amino acids. V shed 2 bases, J shed 3 bases, and the junction held 8 bases outside the gene matches. Germline V gene lookup returns CDR1 LGHNT and CDR2 FRNRAP. The chain's CDR3 is CASGLYRGVGTDTQYF. CDR3 nucleotides: TGTGCTAGTGGTTTGTACAGGGGAGTAGGAACAGATACGCAGTATTTT. The whole variable domain, remainder taken from reference TRBV12-5 and TRBJ2-3, is DARVTQTPRHKVTEMGQEVTMRCQPILGHNTVFWYRQTMMQGLELLAYFRNRAPLDDSGMPKDRFSAEMPDATLATLKIQPSEPRDSAVYFCASGLYRGVGTDTQYFGPGTRLTVL.

Comments on this clone: Distinct nucleotide sequences in the sample also encode this CDR3. The chain has TRBV5-1 and TRBJ2-7; 7 bases match TRBD2. The germline CDR1 and CDR2 sequences are SGHRS and YFSETQ. The CDR3 is 14 residues long. Germline trimming cut 2 bases from V and 2 bases from J; bases unmatched to any gene: 4. The CDR3 nucleotides are TGCGCCAGCAGCTTTTCGGGGGGAGCCTACGAGCAGTACTTC. It yields the protein CASSFSGGAYEQYF.

V and J are TRBV7-9 and TRBJ2-1, with 7 bases identical to TRBD2. CDR3 length: 14 residues. Germline assignment: CDR1 SEHNR and CDR2 FQNEAQ (reference sequence). Trimming cost V 2 bases and J 5 bases; bases outside gene matches: 3. CDR3: CASSLTSENNEQFF. CDR3 sequence (DNA): TGTGCCAGCAGCTTAACTAGCGAAAACAATGAGCAGTTCTTC.

The CDR3 bases are TGTGCCAGCTCATCGGGGGGAATGGATCAGCCCCAGCATTTT. It yields the protein CASSSGGMDQPQHF. This chain uses TRBV18 with TRBJ1-5, with a possible D match to TRBD1 (5 bases). This CDR3 spans 14 amino acids. V was clipped by 5 bases and J by 5 bases, with 13 bases between them. The germline V gene encodes CDR1 KGHSH and CDR2 LQKENI.